These T cell receptor beta chains were read from a single sample in a study of shared clonotypes between healthy human individuals. The table came from immunoSEQ multiplex PCR; TCRdb's copy has only in-frame clones and leaves some out. This table holds 500,000 to 550,000 clones, approximately 94% found once. What was sequenced was naive CD4+ T cells sorted from blood. These receptors all come from a woman between 25 and 40 years old in good health. Both conserved end residues are part of each CDR3. The order of the fields is J gene, V gene, clone size, D gene, CDR3 DNA, CDR3 protein. D genes are given only for firm matches. The size entry is marked missing in some rows and otherwise reads once, few, many or a size class.

>TRBJ1-1|TRBV28|.|.
TGTGCCAGCACTTCCTCCGGGACCATCACTGAAGCTTTCTTT
CASTSSGTITEAFF
>TRBJ1-6|TRBV4-1|.|.
TGCGCCAGCAGCCCCCGCAGGGAGGATTCACCCCTCCACTTT
CASSPRREDSPLHF
>TRBJ2-3|TRBV9|.|TRBD2
TGTGCCAGCAGCTCCAAGTTTCGGGGGACTAGCGGGAGAGTCGCCCCAACAGATACGCAGTATTTT
CASSSKFRGTSGRVAPTDTQYF
>TRBJ2-7|TRBV5-1|.|.
TGCGCCAGCAGCCTCATGGCCGGGACTCCCTCCTACGAGCAGTACTTC
CASSLMAGTPSYEQYF
>TRBJ2-1|TRBV5-5|.|.
TGTGCCAGCAGCGACAGGAGCTCCTACAATGAGCAGTTCTTC
CASSDRSSYNEQFF
>TRBJ2-5|TRBV5-1|.|.
TGCGCCAGCAGCTTGGCCAGACAGTCACAAGAGACCCAGTACTTC
CASSLARQSQETQYF
>TRBJ2-7|TRBV7-2|.|TRBD2
TGTGCCAGCAGCTTAGGGGCCGGGACTAGCGTCTTCTACGAGCAGTACTTC
CASSLGAGTSVFYEQYF
>TRBJ2-7|TRBV28|.|.
TGTGCCAGCAGTTTATCCGGGGGCGCCTACGAGCAGTACTTC
CASSLSGGAYEQYF
>TRBJ1-2|TRBV20-1|.|.
TGCAGGAGAGGGGGGGCAGGTGGCTACACCTTC
CRRGGAGGYTF
>TRBJ2-5|TRBV7-7|.|TRBD2
TGTGCCAGCAGCCTAGGGACTAGCGGGGAAGAGACCCAGTACTTC
CASSLGTSGEETQYF
>TRBJ2-7|TRBV5-5|.|.
TGTGCCAGCAGCTTGGTACAGGGAGCTGGCTACGAGCAGTACTTC
CASSLVQGAGYEQYF
>TRBJ2-3|TRBV18|once|TRBD2
TGTGCCAGCTCACCACCTGGACTAGCGGGAGTGTCACCGGATACGCAGTATTTT
CASSPPGLAGVSPDTQYF
>TRBJ2-2|TRBV28|.|.
TGTGCCAGCAAGGGGGCGGGACCTCCCGGGGAGCTGTTTTTT
CASKGAGPPGELFF
>TRBJ1-1|TRBV6-5|.|TRBD1
TGTGCCAGCAGCTCGCTAGACAGGGTTGAAGCTTTCTTT
CASSSLDRVEAFF
>TRBJ1-5|TRBV5-1|.|.
TGCGCCAGCAGCTCAGGGGCGGTAAACCAGCCCCAGCATTTT
CASSSGAVNQPQHF
>TRBJ2-5|TRBV7-9|.|TRBD2
TGTGCCAGCAGCTATAGCGGGGATACAGAGACCCAGTACTTC
CASSYSGDTETQYF
>TRBJ2-1|TRBV10-1|.|TRBD2
TGCGCCAGCAGTGAGGGTCCTAGCGGGAGCTTTATAAGCTCCTACAATGAGCAGTTCTTC
CASSEGPSGSFISSYNEQFF
>TRBJ2-2|TRBV7-9|.|TRBD2
TGTGCCAGCAGCACCATAGCGGGAGTGGCCGGGGAGCTGTTTTTT
CASSTIAGVAGELFF
>TRBJ2-5|TRBV28|.|.
TGTGCCAGCAGCTTTCTGTGGGGGCCGACCCAGTACTTC
CASSFLWGPTQYF
>TRBJ2-7|TRBV27|.|.
TGTGCCAGCAGTTTAGAGCAGGCACCTACCTACGAGCAGTACTTC
CASSLEQAPTYEQYF
>TRBJ2-1|TRBV13|.|TRBD2
TGTGCCAGCAGCCAAGTCCTGGGACTAGCGGGAGAGGGGCTAAAGGGATACAATGAGCAGTTCTTC
CASSQVLGLAGEGLKGYNEQFF
>TRBJ1-1|TRBV25-1|once|.
TGTGCCAGCTCAGACGGGACACTCCGGCACACTGAAGCTTTCTTT
CASSDGTLRHTEAFF
>TRBJ2-5|TRBV4-1|once|TRBD1
TGCGCCAGCAGCCCGGGACAGGGGCCCTCCGGAGAGACCCAGTACTTC
CASSPGQGPSGETQYF
>TRBJ1-4|TRBV28|.|TRBD1
TGTGCCAGCAGAAGAGGGGGCGTCAGAAAACTGTTTTTT
CASRRGGVRKLFF
>TRBJ2-7|TRBV4-2|.|TRBD2
TGTGCCAGCAGCCAAGAAGTTATAGCGGGATTTCACTACGAGCAGTACTTC
CASSQEVIAGFHYEQYF
>TRBJ1-2|TRBV28|.|.
TGTGCCAGCAGTTTATATCGTGGCGGGGGCTATGGCTACACCTTC
CASSLYRGGGYGYTF
>TRBJ2-1|TRBV18|.|.
TGTGCCAGCTCATGGACAGCCCACAATGAGCAGTTCTTC
CASSWTAHNEQFF
>TRBJ2-3|TRBV27|.|.
TGTGCCAGCAGCAGAGGGGTTAGCACAGATACGCAGTATTTT
CASSRGVSTDTQYF